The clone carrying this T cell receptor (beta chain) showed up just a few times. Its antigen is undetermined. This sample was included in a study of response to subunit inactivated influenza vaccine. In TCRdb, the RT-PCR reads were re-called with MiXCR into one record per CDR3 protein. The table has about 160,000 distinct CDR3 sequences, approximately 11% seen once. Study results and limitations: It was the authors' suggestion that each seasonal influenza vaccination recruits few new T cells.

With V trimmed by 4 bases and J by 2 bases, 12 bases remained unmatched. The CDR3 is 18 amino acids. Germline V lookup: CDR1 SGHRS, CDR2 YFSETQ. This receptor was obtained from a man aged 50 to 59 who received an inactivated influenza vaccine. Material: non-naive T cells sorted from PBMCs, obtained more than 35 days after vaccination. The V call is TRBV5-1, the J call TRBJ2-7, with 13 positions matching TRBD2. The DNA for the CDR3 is TGCGCCAGCAGCCAAGGACTAGCGGGAGCCCGGTCTCCCTACGAGCAGTACTTC. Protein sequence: CASSQGLAGARSPYEQYF.